This T cell receptor beta chain was retrieved from a study of OX40 agonist ivuxolimab in advanced cancers. Study information: Partial responses were seen in three patients, one with hepatocellular carcinoma and two with cutaneous melanoma. Findings and limits, study-wide: At 0.1 to 3.0 mg/kg and by week 6, clonal expansion occurred in CD4+ and CD8+ blood T cells.

Notes on this clone: What it binds is unknown.

This table comes from immunoSEQ multiplex PCR, and its TCRdb copy is limited to in-frame clones, with some not included. There are some 110,000 clones in the sample; just under 95% occur only once, and 0.15% to 0.19% lies in the top ten. The CDR3 sequence is 15 residues long. Trimming took 4 bases from V and 9 from J, leaving 17 bases between them. Germline lookup yields CDR1 SGDLS and CDR2 YYNGEE. The sequenced sample was CD4+ or CD8+ T cells sorted from blood, obtained in a trial of the OX40 agonist ivuxolimab. The gene calls are TRBV9 and TRBJ1-6, with D possibly TRBD1 on 6 matching bases. The TCR sequence derives from an adult with an advanced solid tumor such as melanoma, head and neck, liver or kidney cancer. CDR3 in amino acids: CASSPQPQGASPLHF. CDR3 in DNA: TGTGCCAGCAGCCCCCAGCCACAGGGTGCTTCACCCCTCCACTTT.